The present T cell receptor (beta chain) was sequenced within a study of cytomegalovirus exposure and HLA in healthy donors. Primers for the PCR totalled 60 Vbeta and 13 Jbeta. Sequenced by immunoSEQ multiplex PCR; TCRdb stores in-frame clones only, minus some. The sample shows about 160,000 clones, around 80% of them seen only once. The CDR3 has 11 amino acids. V lost 1 base to trimming and J lost 12 bases, with 10 bases between them. Per the germline V gene, CDR1 is SGHTA and CDR2 is FQGNSA. The sequencing sample was made of PBMCs. This chain joins TRBV7-2 and TRBJ2-7, with unresolved D. The TCR originated in a female donor in good health and CMV-seronegative. CDR3 nucleotide sequence: TGTGCCAGCAGCTTAGGGCCGAGCGCGTACTTC. Its protein is CASSLGPSAYF.